Sequencing of this TCR beta chain was carried out in a study of Graves' ophthalmopathy and Graves' hyperthyroidism. This clonotype occurred many times. Its matching antigen is unknown. This CDR3 contains 15 residues. The germline gives CDR1 MNHEY, CDR2 SVGAGI. Losses at the gene ends were 2 bases for V and 3 bases for J; bases not matched to a gene: 6. The sequenced template was RNA, covering the TCR beta CDR3 region. The library came from an HTBI-primed first-round RT-PCR and a second-round multiplex PCR. TCRdb independently ran MiXCR on the multiplex PCR reads; one entry per CDR3 protein. The sample holds about 220,000 distinct CDR3 sequences, 20% to 25% seen once. Study-level points and caveats: Most expanded thyroid clonotypes above 0.001 frequency also appeared in blood.

Sequenced input: peripheral blood. This sequence joins TRBV6-5 and TRBJ2-7, with 8 bases that match TRBD2. The source of this sequence is a woman between 45 and 60 years old with Graves' ophthalmopathy. The CDR3, as DNA: TGTGCCAGCAGTTACATTACTAGCGGTAACTACGAGCAGTACTTC. It translates to CASSYITSGNYEQYF.